What follows are 19 T cell receptor beta chains derived from one specimen sequenced in a study of early T cells in non-severe SARS-CoV-2 infection. A single record per CDR3 protein comes from TCRdb applying MiXCR to the 5' RACE reads. In the table there are about 31,000 distinct CDR3 sequences, around 6% of which are singletons. Sequenced material: whole blood. These receptors were taken from an adult who was a healthcare worker with PCR-confirmed SARS-CoV-2 infection or an uninfected control (not recorded which).

This clonotype was recorded many times. This chain links TRBV19 with TRBJ2-1, with TRBD1 matching 9 bases. The germline gives CDR1 LNHDA, CDR2 SQIVND (reference sequence). J was trimmed by 6 bases and V by 8 bases; bases with no gene match: 8. The CDR3 runs 14 residues. This CDR3 is CASAGDRDVNEQFF. CDR3 DNA sequence: TGTGCCAGTGCCGGGGACAGGGATGTCAATGAGCAGTTCTTC.

This clonotype occurred a few times. V and J are TRBV4-2 and TRBJ2-3; 11 bases map to TRBD2. The CDR3 has 16 amino acids. The V gene end was trimmed by 4 bases and the J gene end by 4 bases; junction bases not matched to a gene: 7. Germline CDR1 is LGHNA and CDR2 is YNFKEQ. Here the CDR3 reads CASSPALLAGADTQYF. The CDR3 coding sequence is TGTGCCAGCAGCCCGGCCTTACTAGCGGGAGCAGATACGCAGTATTTT.

In its sample, this clonotype was seen many times. This CDR3 is CASSLKTLGVRGYEQYF. The CDR3 DNA is TGTGCCAGCAGTTTAAAAACCCTTGGGGTGAGGGGCTACGAGCAGTACTTC. The chain recombines TRBV12-3 or TRBV12-4 with TRBJ2-7; D is tentatively TRBD1 or TRBD2 (5 bases each). The CDR3 consists of 17 residues. Between the trimmed V and J ends, which lost 2 bases and 3 bases, there was a span of 20 bases.

V and J are TRBV28 and TRBJ1-6; D gene uncertain. Germline loops: CDR1 MDHEN, CDR2 SYDVKM. The germline V and J ends were trimmed by 8 bases and 7 bases, with 12 bases remaining between them. The CDR3 spans 13 residues. The CDR3 nucleotides are TGTGCCAGCCGAGTTTTGCCGAATTCACCCCTCCACTTT. Translation: CASRVLPNSPLHF.

This clonotype was seen repeatedly, ten times or more. The chain employs TRBV5-1 and TRBJ2-6, with 11 positions matching TRBD2. After removal of 4 bases from V and 4 bases from J, the junction contained 7 bases not matched to a gene. The CDR3 is 17 residues long. CDR1 and CDR2 (germline): SGHRS, YFSETQ. CDR3: CASSPTSGSFGANVLTF. The CDR3 region has the DNA TGCGCCAGCAGCCCAACTAGCGGGAGTTTCGGGGCCAACGTCCTGACTTTC.

This clonotype has a count of ten or more. The rearrangement joins TRBV7-6 to TRBJ2-2; D not certain. Trimming removed 1 base from V and 7 bases from J, with 7 bases in between. The CDR3 is 13 amino acids. Germline CDR1 SGHVS, CDR2 FNYEAQ. The CDR3: CASSLEAVGELFF. In DNA form, the CDR3 reads TGTGCCAGCAGCTTAGAGGCTGTCGGGGAGCTGTTTTTT. The whole variable domain, remainder taken from reference TRBV7-6 and TRBJ2-2, is GAGVSQSPRYKVTKRGQDVALRCDPISGHVSLYWYRQALGQGPEFLTYFNYEAQQDKSGLPNDRFSAERPEGSISTLTIQRTEQRDSAMYRCASSLEAVGELFFGEGSRLTVL.

This clonotype was recorded many times. J is TRBJ2-7 and V is TRBV4-1, with D hard to call. V was clipped by 0 bases and J by 4 bases, with 7 bases between them. The CDR3 covers 13 residues. The germline CDR1 and CDR2 sequences are MGHRA and YSYEKL. The CDR3 reads CASSQDRSYEQYF. In nucleotides, the CDR3 is TGCGCCAGCAGCCAAGATCGCTCGTACGAGCAGTACTTC.

This clonotype was detected many times. The chain is built from TRBV20-1 and TRBJ2-3, with D possibly matching TRBD2 (5 bases). V was shortened by 0 bases and J by 2 bases, with 21 bases between the two germline ends. Germline values: CDR1 DFQATT, CDR2 SNEGSKA (reference sequence). The CDR3 covers 18 residues. CDR3 amino acids: CSARDGLSGGAYTDTQYF. The CDR3 DNA reads TGCAGTGCTAGAGATGGGCTCAGCGGCGGAGCCTACACAGATACGCAGTATTTT.

This clonotype appeared a few times. CDR3 nucleotide sequence: TGTGCCAGCAGTCCGGGCCCGGGGCCCTCACCCCTCCACTTT. Protein product: CASSPGPGPSPLHF. This chain uses TRBV12-3 or TRBV12-4 with TRBJ1-6, with a weak D call TRBD1 (5 bases). Between the trimmed V and J ends, which lost 5 bases and 10 bases, there was a span of 15 bases. The CDR3 is 14 residues long.

The table lists this clonotype with a few counts. The chain joins TRBV5-5 to TRBJ2-1; D is tentatively TRBD1 or TRBD2 (5 bases each). This CDR3 is built from 13 residues. The germline gives CDR1 SGHKS, CDR2 YYEKEE (reference sequence). V gave up 1 base and J gave up 10 bases, with 12 bases separating them. The CDR3 DNA reads as TGTGCCAGCAGCTTGTTGGGGGAGTGGGAGCAGTTCTTC. Translated, it gives CASSLLGEWEQFF.

This clonotype was seen a few times. This chain links TRBV11-2 with TRBJ1-1; the D gene is possibly TRBD1 (6 bases). CDR1 SGHAT and CDR2 FQNNGV come from the germline V gene. V was clipped by 3 bases and J by 4 bases, with 18 bases between them. This CDR3 contains 16 residues. The DNA of the CDR3 is TGTGCCAGCAGCTTCCACAGGGTTATGGGAGTCACTGAAGCTTTCTTT. Its translation is CASSFHRVMGVTEAFF.

The rearrangement uses TRBV5-1 and TRBJ2-6; the D gene is possibly TRBD1 (5 bases). The germline V gene encodes CDR1 SGHRS and CDR2 YFSETQ. The V gene lost 0 bases and the J gene lost 4 bases, with 14 bases spanning the gap. CDR3 length equals 17 residues. This chain's CDR3 is CASSLGTTFWGANVLTF. The DNA of the CDR3 is TGCGCCAGCAGCTTGGGGACAACCTTCTGGGGGGCCAACGTCCTGACTTTC.

This clonotype was seen repeatedly, ten times or more. The V gene is TRBV6-6, the J gene TRBJ1-5, with 7 nucleotides matching TRBD1. Losses at the gene ends were 8 bases for V and 7 bases for J; bases not matched to a gene: 11. Germline V gene data show CDR1 as MNHNY and CDR2 as SVGAGI (reference sequence). This CDR3 has 14 amino acids. This CDR3 reads CASLGEGARQPQHF. The CDR3 DNA sequence: TGTGCCAGCCTCGGTGAGGGGGCGCGACAGCCCCAGCATTTT.

The genes are TRBV20-1 and TRBJ1-1; 8 positions match TRBD1. Germline V lookup: CDR1 DFQATT, CDR2 SNEGSKA (reference sequence). The CDR3 loop spans 18 amino acids. The trim removed 0 bases at V and 2 bases at J, leaving 14 bases unmatched. CDR3 sequence (DNA): TGCAGTGCTAGAGATCTACACCCCGGGACAGGACTAAACACTGAAGCTTTCTTT. It codes for CSARDLHPGTGLNTEAFF.

At least ten counts were recorded for this clonotype. The genes are TRBV20-1 and TRBJ2-7, with D possibly TRBD2 on 6 matching bases. Deletions cut 3 bases from V and 5 bases from J, with 11 bases between. Germline CDR1 is DFQATT and CDR2 is SNEGSKA (reference sequence). This CDR3 is built from 12 residues. CDR3 DNA sequence: TGCAGTGCTAGGCGGGGAATCGACGAGCAGTACTTC. Translation: CSARRGIDEQYF.

The chain has TRBV3-1 and TRBJ1-2; D call uncertain. V was trimmed by 0 bases and J by 4 bases, leaving 9 bases between them. The CDR3 contains 14 residues. Germline V gene data show CDR1 as LGHDT and CDR2 as YNNKEL (reference sequence). The CDR3 here is CASSQDTATYGYTF. DNA of the CDR3: TGTGCCAGCAGCCAAGATACCGCTACCTATGGCTACACCTTC.

The CDR3 loop is CASSLYDISGRGADTQYF. For the CDR3, the DNA is TGTGCCAGCAGTTTATATGATATTAGCGGGAGAGGGGCAGATACGCAGTATTTT. The chain carries TRBV27 and TRBJ2-3, with 9 bases identical to TRBD2. V lost 1 base and J lost 4; bases outside the gene matches: 12. The CDR3 length is 18 residues. Per the germline V gene, CDR1 is MNHEY and CDR2 is SMNVEV (reference sequence).

In its sample, this clonotype was seen many times. CDR3 in amino acids: CAVTIAGVGNEQFF. The DNA for the CDR3 is TGTGCCGTAACCATAGCGGGAGTAGGCAATGAGCAGTTCTTC. The V and J genes are TRBV5-4 and TRBJ2-1; 9 bases match TRBD2. CDR1 SGHNT and CDR2 YYREEE come from the germline V gene (reference sequence). The CDR3 runs to 14 residues. The V and J ends lost 10 bases and 6 bases, in that order; junction bases with no gene match: 11.

The sample holds many counts of this clonotype. The chain couples TRBV6-6 to TRBJ2-3; D not resolved. The CDR3 sequence is 15 residues long. Trimming pared 0 bases from V and 8 bases from J, leaving 15 bases between. In germline, CDR1 is MNHNY, CDR2 SVGAGI (reference sequence). The CDR3 nucleotides read TGTGCCAGCAGTTACTCCCGGGCCCAAGCTCGTACGCAGTATTTT. Translation: CASSYSRAQARTQYF.